These 24 T cell receptor beta chains share one sample of origin, sequenced in a study of blood T cells in healthy people across ages. PCR was performed a second time for about 7 to 11 cycles using a sample-barcoded 5' primer and a J-beta primer mix. Each CDR3 protein gets one entry after TCRdb re-called the 5' RACE reads with MiXCR. The sample has some 1.6 million distinct CDR3 sequences, roughly 32% seen once. Sequenced sample: blood. The origin of the receptors is a woman aged 25 to 39 in good health.

This clonotype was seen only a few times. This sequence joins TRBV27 and TRBJ1-2; D is undetermined. V was clipped by 2 bases and J by 2 bases, with 12 bases between them. Germline CDR1 is MNHEY and CDR2 is SMNVEV (reference sequence). The CDR3 is 15 amino acids. CDR3 sequence reads: CASSLSTGYNYGYTF. CDR3 sequence (DNA): TGTGCCAGCAGTTTAAGTACGGGGTACAACTATGGCTACACCTTC.

The rearrangement links TRBV30 to TRBJ2-1; 7 positions match TRBD2. The CDR3 loop spans 12 amino acids. J gave up 10 bases and V 3 bases, and 6 bases lay outside the gene matches. Germline loops: CDR1 GTSNPN, CDR2 SVGIG (reference sequence). The CDR3 coding sequence is TGTGCCTGGAGCACCGGGAGGAGGGAGCAGTTCTTC. Encoded protein: CAWSTGRREQFF.

This clonotype was detected only a few times. The chain is built from TRBV6-6 and TRBJ1-1; 8 nucleotides agree with TRBD1. The CDR3 is 12 residues long. Germline assignment: CDR1 MNHNY and CDR2 SVGAGI (reference sequence). V was pared by 6 bases and J by 8 bases, with 5 bases of the junction left unmatched. CDR3 residues: CASRPGQVEAFF. The CDR3 DNA sequence: TGTGCCAGCAGGCCGGGACAGGTGGAAGCTTTCTTT.

The sample holds a few counts of this clonotype. This chain connects TRBV9 to TRBJ2-5; D tentatively fits TRBD1 or TRBD2 (7 bases each). The V and J ends lost 6 bases and 2 bases respectively, with 14 bases between them. Germline V gene lookup returns CDR1 SGDLS and CDR2 YYNGEE. The CDR3 totals 14 residues. The CDR3 sequence: CASTRGGEQETQYF. DNA for the CDR3: TGTGCCAGCACCAGGGGGGGGGAACAAGAGACCCAGTACTTC.

This clonotype came up a few times. The gene calls are TRBV20-1 and TRBJ2-1, with TRBD2 as a possible D gene (6 bases). CDR3 length equals 14 residues. Germline V gene sequence: CDR1 DFQATT, CDR2 SNEGSKA (reference sequence). Trimming left V 3 bases short and J 6 bases short, with 15 bases between. The CDR3 sequence: CSASVGEVFNEQFF. CDR3 sequence (DNA): TGCAGTGCTAGTGTGGGGGAGGTTTTCAATGAGCAGTTCTTC.

Here the CDR3 reads CASSLHKTDGYTF. The CDR3 coding sequence is TGTGCCAGCAGCTTGCACAAGACAGATGGCTACACCTTC. This rearrangement joins TRBV7-6 to TRBJ1-2; D is perhaps TRBD1 (5 bases). Germline V lookup: CDR1 SGHVS, CDR2 FNYEAQ. CDR3 size: 13 residues. The germline V and J ends were trimmed by 3 bases and 6 bases, with 11 bases remaining between them. The entire variable domain, with the rest obtained from reference TRBV7-6 and TRBJ1-2, is as follows: GAGVSQSPRYKVTKRGQDVALRCDPISGHVSLYWYRQALGQGPEFLTYFNYEAQQDKSGLPNDRFSAERPEGSISTLTIQRTEQRDSAMYRCASSLHKTDGYTFGSGTRLTVV.

DNA for the CDR3: TGTGCCAGCAGCCAAGTAGGGGCCCTGAGTGGCAATCAGCCCCAGCATTTT. Its protein product is CASSQVGALSGNQPQHF. The rearrangement joins TRBV28 to TRBJ1-5; perhaps TRBD1 as D (5 bases). This CDR3 comprises 17 residues. The germline V and J ends were trimmed by 6 bases and 2 bases, with 20 bases remaining between them. CDR1 MDHEN and CDR2 SYDVKM come from the germline V gene. The full variable domain, in which reference TRBV28 and TRBJ1-5 provide the parts outside the CDR3, is DVKVTQSSRYLVKRTGEKVFLECVQDMDHENMFWYRQDPGLGLRLIYFSYDVKMKEKGDIPEGYSVSREKKERFSLILESASTNQTSMYLCASSQVGALSGNQPQHFGDGTRLSIL.

The chain links TRBV24-1 to TRBJ2-3; 11 bases match TRBD2. V shed 4 bases and J 6 bases; nucleotides not matched to a gene: 5. Germline V gene lookup returns CDR1 KGHDR and CDR2 SFDVKD. The CDR3 sequence is 15 residues long. CDR3 sequence reads: CATSETSGRGDTQYF. For the CDR3, the DNA is TGTGCCACCAGTGAAACTAGCGGGAGAGGGGATACGCAGTATTTT.

This clonotype has just a few counts. This chain connects TRBV29-1 to TRBJ1-4, with a tentative D call TRBD1 (6 bases). CDR1 and CDR2 (germline): SQVTM, ANQGSEA. Trimming shortened V by 4 bases and J by 2 bases, and 8 bases separated the two germline ends. This CDR3 is 13 amino acids long. The CDR3 nucleotides are TGCAGCGTTGGACAGGCTACTAATGAAAAACTGTTTTTT. It codes for CSVGQATNEKLFF.

Only a few counts were recorded for this clonotype. The chain has TRBV24-1 and TRBJ2-1, with D possibly matching TRBD2 (6 bases). Germline loops: CDR1 KGHDR, CDR2 SFDVKD. Trimming cost V 6 bases and J 1 base, with 24 bases left between them. The CDR3 has 19 amino acids. CDR3 residues: CATSRGSGKQIFSYNEQFF. DNA of the CDR3: TGTGCCACCAGTCGGGGTAGCGGCAAACAGATATTTTCCTACAATGAGCAGTTCTTC.

The rearrangement uses TRBV15 and TRBJ2-1; 10 bases are a match to TRBD1. This CDR3 has 15 residues. From germline, CDR1 is LNHNV and CDR2 YYDKDF (reference sequence). V gave up 4 bases and J gave up 4 bases; unmatched junction bases: 4. The CDR3 DNA is TGTGCCACCAGCATCGACAGGGGGCTTTACAATGAGCAGTTCTTC. Translated: CATSIDRGLYNEQFF.

This clonotype was found many times. J is TRBJ2-3 and V is TRBV11-2; unclear D gene. The V and J ends lost 7 bases and 2 bases respectively, with 7 bases between them. CDR1 is SGHAT, CDR2 FQNNGV, per germline. This CDR3 has 12 amino acids. The CDR3 loop is CASMGSTDTQYF. CDR3 coding DNA: TGTGCCAGCATGGGGTCCACAGATACGCAGTATTTT.

There are a few counts of this clonotype. The genes are TRBV4-1 and TRBJ2-7; possible D gene TRBD2, 5 bases. The CDR3 consists of 12 residues. Germline V gives CDR1 MGHRA, CDR2 YSYEKL. V shed 4 bases and J shed 12 bases, with 16 bases lying between them. The DNA of the CDR3 is TGCGCCAGCAGCCCGGAGGTTGGGGTCCCGTACTTC. Its protein is CASSPEVGVPYF.

This clonotype came up a few times. The chain joins TRBV20-1 to TRBJ1-1; a possible D gene is TRBD1 (5 bases). There are 14 residues in the CDR3. The V and J ends lost 6 bases and 1 base respectively, with 15 bases between them. Germline CDR1 DFQATT, CDR2 SNEGSKA (reference sequence). This CDR3 is CSAQRGGQNTEAFF. Written as DNA, the CDR3 is TGCAGTGCCCAGAGGGGCGGACAGAACACTGAAGCTTTCTTT.

The chain combines TRBV9 with TRBJ2-3; D not certain. The CDR3 extends over 15 amino acids. Trimming removed 0 bases at V and 2 bases at J, with 10 bases between. Germline V gene lookup returns CDR1 SGDLS and CDR2 YYNGEE. For the CDR3, the DNA is TGTGCCAGCAGCGTAGAGTCCTCACTCACAGATACGCAGTATTTT. It is translated as CASSVESSLTDTQYF.

V and J are TRBV4-1 and TRBJ2-5; 7 bases map to TRBD1. CDR3 length equals 17 residues. Trimming took 0 bases from V and 1 from J; bases not matched to a gene: 8. Germline V gene lookup returns CDR1 MGHRA and CDR2 YSYEKL. The CDR3 DNA reads as TGCGCCAGCAGCCAAGACCATCCCGGGACAGTCCAAGAGACCCAGTACTTC. Encoded protein: CASSQDHPGTVQETQYF.

This clonotype has a handful of counts. The CDR3 bases are TGCGCCAGCAGCACAAGACAGGGGGCGGCTGAGCAGTTCTTC. This translates into CASSTRQGAAEQFF. The chain combines TRBV5-1 with TRBJ2-1; 10 bases are a match to TRBD1. Germline loops: CDR1 SGHRS, CDR2 YFSETQ. With 4 bases clipped from V and 9 bases from J, the junction kept 7 bases outside the gene matches. The CDR3 extends over 14 amino acids.

Comment on this clonotype: Sequence at one end of the junction differs from germline and may be a read error. The CDR3 here is CSAGDPTGSGNTIYF. The CDR3 DNA reads as TGCAGTGCTGGAGACCCGACAGGGAGCGGAAACACCATATATTTT. This chain links TRBV20-1 with TRBJ1-3; 7 bases align to TRBD1. The germline gives CDR1 DFQATT, CDR2 SNEGSKA (reference sequence). The CDR3 spans 15 residues.

This clonotype was recorded a few times. The chain uses TRBV25-1 and TRBJ2-1; 13 bases are a match to TRBD2. The V gene's germline CDR1 is MGHDK and CDR2 SYGVNS. The CDR3 covers 16 residues. The junction had 14 bases not matched to a gene; V was cut back by 5 bases and J by 13 bases. The CDR3 nucleotides read TGTGCCAGCAGTCGACTAGCGGGAGGTCCTCGGGAGACCCAGTTCTTC. It yields the protein CASSRLAGGPRETQFF.

This clonotype was seen a few times. The CDR3 here is CASIPRLAGSYEQYF. CDR3 coding DNA: TGTGCCAGCATCCCCCGACTAGCGGGTTCCTACGAGCAGTACTTC. This chain joins TRBV7-8 and TRBJ2-7; 10 bases align to TRBD2. With V trimmed by 7 bases and J by 1 base, 7 bases remained unmatched. Germline CDR1 is SGHVS and CDR2 is FQNEAQ. The CDR3 spans 15 residues. The complete variable domain, with remaining parts taken from reference TRBV7-8 and TRBJ2-7, reads GAGVSQSPRYKVAKRGQDVALRCDPISGHVSLFWYQQALGQGPEFLTYFQNEAQLDKSGLPSDRFFAERPEGSVSTLKIQRTQQEDSAVYLCASIPRLAGSYEQYFGPGTRLTVT.

The CDR3 loop reads CSASYRNTEAFF. The CDR3 nucleotides read TGCAGTGCTAGTTACAGAAACACTGAAGCTTTCTTT. This chain joins TRBV20-1 and TRBJ1-1; D is ambiguous. The CDR3 consists of 12 residues. CDR1 is DFQATT and CDR2 is SNEGSKA in the germline V gene (reference sequence). The V end was cut by 3 bases, the J end by 2 bases, with 7 bases between.

The table lists this clonotype with a few counts. This chain's CDR3 is CSARTGRNQETQYF. CDR3 nucleotide sequence: TGCAGTGCTAGAACCGGACGCAACCAAGAGACCCAGTACTTC. This chain links TRBV20-1 with TRBJ2-5, with D unresolved. The CDR3 is made up of 14 amino acids. Trimming cost V 2 bases and J 0 bases, with 10 bases left between them. Germline loops: CDR1 DFQATT, CDR2 SNEGSKA (reference sequence).

The chain has TRBV12-3 or TRBV12-4 and TRBJ2-7; 12 bases align to TRBD2. Trimming at V came to 3 bases and at J to 3 bases, leaving 6 bases not matched to a gene. The CDR3 is 16 amino acids. The CDR3: CASSFSSGRGNYEQYF. The CDR3 DNA reads as TGTGCCAGCAGTTTTTCTAGCGGGAGGGGGAACTACGAGCAGTACTTC.

This clonotype has more than one count but fewer than ten. CDR3 DNA sequence: TGTGCCAGCAGTAGAGACGGAGCTGATAACTATGGCTACACCTTC. Translating it yields CASSRDGADNYGYTF. This rearrangement joins TRBV6-1 to TRBJ1-2; D gene unclear. The germline gives CDR1 MNHNS, CDR2 SASEGT. V dropped 5 bases and J dropped 1 base, with 14 bases sitting between them. This CDR3 has 15 amino acids.